A single sample gave rise to the 14 T cell receptor beta chains below, sequenced in a study of OX40 agonist ivuxolimab in advanced cancers. Measured with immunoSEQ multiplex PCR; TCRdb has only the in-frame clones, and not every one. The table lists 80,000 or so clones, about 90% of them singletons. The material sequenced was CD4+ or CD8+ T cells sorted from blood, taken in a trial of the OX40 agonist ivuxolimab. Source of these receptors: an adult with an advanced solid tumor such as melanoma, head and neck, liver or kidney cancer.

The J gene is TRBJ1-2, the V gene TRBV5-1; D is ambiguous. CDR1 and CDR2 from the germline V gene are SGHRS and YFSETQ. This CDR3 is 14 amino acids long. Trimming stripped 3 bases from V and 3 bases from J, with 12 bases between. The DNA for the CDR3 is TGCGCCAGCAGCTCCCCCCCGGAGTACTATGGCTACACCTTC. This translates into CASSSPPEYYGYTF.

In its sample, this clone was seen once. The chain links TRBV2 to TRBJ2-7; D is unresolved. CDR1 is SNHLY and CDR2 is FYNNEI in the germline V gene. Trimming pared 5 bases from V and 2 bases from J, leaving 7 bases between. The CDR3 is 12 amino acids. CDR3 sequence: CASSPLTYEQYF. The CDR3 DNA reads as TGTGCCAGCAGTCCCCTTACCTACGAGCAGTACTTC.

The chain uses TRBV19 and TRBJ2-1, with D unresolved. Germline CDR1 LNHDA, CDR2 SQIVND (reference sequence). V was clipped by 3 bases and J by 5 bases, with 11 bases between them. The CDR3 runs 14 residues. The CDR3 nucleotides read TGTGCCAGTAGTATGAACAGCAGAAACAATGAGCAGTTCTTC. This gives the protein CASSMNSRNNEQFF.

This chain connects TRBV7-2 to TRBJ1-2, with a tentative D call TRBD1 (5 bases). The CDR3 runs to 15 residues. The V and J ends lost 1 base and 5 bases respectively, with 14 bases between them. CDR1 is SGHTA and CDR2 is FQGNSA in the germline V gene. In DNA form, the CDR3 reads TGTGCCAGCAGCTTAGGCCCAGCAGGGATATATGGCTACACCTTC. Translated, it gives CASSLGPAGIYGYTF.

The DNA for the CDR3 is TGTGCCTGGAGTGTAGCAGCCCATAATTCACCCCTCCACTTT. As protein: CAWSVAAHNSPLHF. The rearrangement links TRBV30 to TRBJ1-6; D is undetermined. Germline-derived CDR1 and CDR2 are GTSNPN and SVGIG (reference sequence). The CDR3 sequence is 14 residues long. Trimming pared 0 bases from V and 5 bases from J, leaving 8 bases between.

This chain connects TRBV6-1 to TRBJ2-7; D remains unclear. Germline V gene lookup returns CDR1 MNHNS and CDR2 SASEGT. CDR3 length: 11 residues. Trimming removed 6 bases at V and 5 bases at J, with 8 bases between. The CDR3 DNA follows: TGTGCCAGCAGCTTGAACCACGAGCAGTACTTC. It translates to CASSLNHEQYF.

The CDR3: CASSELGRTGGKETQYF. Written as DNA, the CDR3 is TGTGCCAGCAGTGAATTAGGGCGGACAGGGGGAAAAGAGACCCAGTACTTC. This chain connects TRBV25-1 to TRBJ2-5, with 10 bases matching TRBD1. The CDR3 is 17 residues long. Germline CDR1 MGHDK, CDR2 SYGVNS. Trimming cost V 1 base and J 3 bases; bases outside gene matches: 8.

The CDR3 is CASSMPGQGSEQYF. CDR3 sequence (DNA): TGTGCCAGCAGTATGCCGGGACAGGGGTCCGAGCAGTACTTC. The rearrangement joins TRBV27 to TRBJ2-7; TRBD1 matches at 10 bases. The CDR3 covers 14 residues. J was trimmed by 6 bases and V by 5 bases; bases with no gene match: 7. Per the germline V gene, CDR1 is MNHEY and CDR2 is SMNVEV (reference sequence).

The chain joins TRBV30 to TRBJ2-7; D tentatively fits TRBD1 or TRBD2 (5 bases each). The V and J ends lost 3 bases and 3 bases respectively, with 12 bases between them. CDR1 is GTSNPN and CDR2 is SVGIG in the germline V gene (reference sequence). The CDR3 loop spans 13 amino acids. CDR3 amino acids: CAWSNGDRYEQYF. The CDR3 DNA follows: TGTGCCTGGAGCAACGGGGACCGCTACGAGCAGTACTTC.

The genes are TRBV28 and TRBJ2-7; TRBD1 aligns across 7 bases. Per germline, CDR1 MDHEN and CDR2 SYDVKM. The CDR3 extends over 15 amino acids. V trimming: 5 bases; J trimming: 3 bases; junction bases outside the gene matches: 10. CDR3 DNA: TGTGCCAGCAGTCCACGACAGGGCTACATCTACGAGCAGTACTTC. Amino acid sequence: CASSPRQGYIYEQYF.

The chain joins TRBV11-2 to TRBJ1-1; TRBD1 is a possible D gene (5 bases). The CDR3 has 13 amino acids. Germline V gene data show CDR1 as SGHAT and CDR2 as FQNNGV. With 4 bases removed from V and 4 bases from J, the gap between germline ends came to 10 bases. CDR3 DNA sequence: TGTGCCAGCAGCTGGGGGGTAGGCACTGAAGCTTTCTTT. As protein: CASSWGVGTEAFF.

This clone appeared a few times. J is TRBJ2-7 and V is TRBV11-2, with D tentatively TRBD2 (5 bases). The germline V and J ends were trimmed by 3 bases and 6 bases, with 12 bases remaining between them. The CDR3 covers 13 residues. Germline lookup yields CDR1 SGHAT and CDR2 FQNNGV. The CDR3: CASSLETTSEQYF. For the CDR3, the DNA is TGTGCCAGCAGCTTGGAAACTACTAGCGAGCAGTACTTC.

CDR3 amino acids: CAIGHDRDYGYTF. CDR3 bases: TGTGCCATTGGACACGACAGGGATTATGGCTACACCTTC. V usage is TRBV28 and J usage is TRBJ1-2; 7 bases line up with TRBD1. This CDR3 comprises 13 residues. Germline V gene lookup returns CDR1 MDHEN and CDR2 SYDVKM. Trimming took 10 bases from V and 5 from J; bases not matched to a gene: 10.

This chain joins TRBV19 and TRBJ1-5; D unresolved. Trimming shortened V by 9 bases and J by 15 bases, and 18 bases separated the two germline ends. Germline CDR1 LNHDA, CDR2 SQIVND (reference sequence). This CDR3 region has 11 residues. The CDR3 reads CASGAGVRRHF. In nucleotides, the CDR3 is TGTGCCAGCGGCGCTGGGGTAAGGCGGCATTTT.